This T cell receptor beta chain was profiled in a study of cytomegalovirus exposure and HLA in healthy donors. Looking at the study overall: The Caucasian-associated ancestry cluster contained approximately 81% of the approximately 400 genotyped donors. Findings and limits, study-wide: More clonal expansion characterized HLA-associated TCR beta chains than equally common others in a later analysis.

Comments on this clone: Its antigen is not known.

Unmatched junction bases numbered 8, after V lost 3 bases and J lost 6 bases. The CDR3 loop spans 15 amino acids. PCR used 60 Vbeta primers and 13 Jbeta primers. TCRdb's table, derived via immunoSEQ multiplex PCR, lists solely in-frame clones and lacks some. This sample yields 90,000 to 110,000 clones, of which 76% are seen a single time; more than 8% belongs to the top ten. The clonotype comes from a middle-aged man in good health and CMV-seropositive. The chain has TRBV23-1 and TRBJ2-7; 10 bases match TRBD2. TRBV23-1 is an ORF, and what it does is uncertain. The sequenced sample consisted of PBMCs. The CDR3 DNA is TGCGCCAGCAGTCACGCAAGCGGGAGGGTCTGCGAGCAGTACTTC. It encodes CASSHASGRVCEQYF.